The rows below give T cell receptor beta chains drawn from one sample of a study of early T cells in non-severe SARS-CoV-2 infection. MiXCR, run by TCRdb on the 5' RACE reads, gives a single entry per CDR3 protein. The sample has tens of thousands of distinct CDR3 sequences; more than 9% are singletons. Sequencing input: whole blood. Receptor source: an adult who was a healthcare worker with PCR-confirmed SARS-CoV-2 infection or an uninfected control (not recorded which). The CDR3 runs from the conserved cysteine through the conserved F or W. A D gene is named only where the DNA matches it firmly. A row's size may be missing; if present it is once, few, many or a size class.

d_call	v_call	clone_size	j_call	cdr3_nt	cdr3_aa
.	TRBV29-1	many	TRBJ1-2	TGCAGCGTTGAAGTTGGGACCCGCTACACCTTC	CSVEVGTRYTF
.	TRBV20-1	few	TRBJ2-7	TGCAGTGCTAGCGAAAACAGGGACGAGCAGTACTTC	CSASENRDEQYF
.	TRBV11-2	few	TRBJ1-1	TGTGCCAGCCAAATGACAGGGAACACTGAAGCTTTCTTT	CASQMTGNTEAFF
TRBD1	TRBV6-5	.	TRBJ1-2	TGTGCCAGCAGAAAACCAGGGGGCCTCCTGAACTATGGCTACACCTTC	CASRKPGGLLNYGYTF
.	TRBV12-3/TRBV12-4	many	TRBJ2-1	TGTGCCAGCAGGATCGGACAGGAGGGGGATGAGCAGTTCTTC	CASRIGQEGDEQFF
TRBD1	TRBV18	.	TRBJ2-7	TGTGCCAGCTCACCAAGTAGGACAGGGACCGGTAACTACGAGCAGTACTTC	CASSPSRTGTGNYEQYF
.	TRBV7-8	.	TRBJ2-7	TGTGCCAGCGGGGGGCGGGACAGATTTCGCGAGCAGTACTTC	CASGGRDRFREQYF
.	TRBV3-1	many	TRBJ1-1	TGTGCCAGCAGCCAAGTCCAAGGCCACACTGAAGTTTTCTTT	CASSQVQGHTEVFF
.	TRBV6-2/TRBV6-3	.	TRBJ2-1	TGTGCCAGCAGTGGACACCCATACAATGAGCAGTTCTTC	CASSGHPYNEQFF
.	TRBV29-1	.	TRBJ1-1	TGCAGCGCCCATACACGCAACACTGAAGCTTTCTTT	CSAHTRNTEAFF
TRBD1	TRBV29-1	.	TRBJ2-2	TGCAGCGGAGGGACAGGCCAAACCGGGGAGCTGTTTTTT	CSGGTGQTGELFF
TRBD1	TRBV20-1	many	TRBJ1-3	TGCAGTGCAGATACAGGGGGCTCTGGAAACACCATATATTTT	CSADTGGSGNTIYF
TRBD2	TRBV5-4	.	TRBJ2-1	TGTGCCAGCAGCTTGATTCGCGGGGGTTACAATGAGCAGTTCTTC	CASSLIRGGYNEQFF
.	TRBV4-1	.	TRBJ2-3	TGCGCCAGCAGCCATGAAACAGGGTTGGATACGCAGTATTTT	CASSHETGLDTQYF
.	TRBV7-9	few	TRBJ2-7	TGTGCCAGCAGCTTACCAGGTATCTACGAGCAGTACTTC	CASSLPGIYEQYF
TRBD1	TRBV20-1	few	TRBJ2-1	TGCAGTGCCAGGGGGCACAATGAGCAGTTCTTC	CSARGHNEQFF
.	TRBV7-9	many	TRBJ2-3	TGTGCCAGCAGCTTACCGGAAGAGGCAGATACGCAGTATTTT	CASSLPEEADTQYF